The entry below describes one TCR beta chain. Per the study methods: Estimated nucleated cell counts came from reference gene primer amplification. Assay: immunoSEQ multiplex PCR; the TCRdb copy retains only in-frame clones and omits some. That table supplies the V and J calls and clone size; D and trimming were determined from the DNA. The sample lists roughly 200,000 clones, 85% to 90% seen once, with approximately 6.2% in the top ten. The data were taken from a study of blood T cell repertoires in COVID-19. Across the whole study: The United States, Italy and Spain provided the acute and convalescent COVID-19 samples.

The CDR3 covers 12 residues. The germline V gene encodes CDR1 SQVTM and CDR2 ANQGSEA. V dropped 1 base and J dropped 8 bases, with 11 bases sitting between them. The sequencing sample was made of peripheral blood. The receptor was derived from a man aged 55 to 70 who had recovered from COVID-19. The J gene is TRBJ1-2, the V gene TRBV29-1; D is perhaps TRBD1 (5 bases). The CDR3 bases are TGCAGCGTTGAAGGCCAGGGCGGCGGCTACACCTTC. It codes for CSVEGQGGGYTF.